Presented here are 23 T cell receptor beta chains from one specimen sequenced in a study of blood T cells in healthy people across ages (dated by TCRdb to the mid-2010s). Libraries were made using 5' RACE. A second roughly 7 to 11 cycle PCR used a sample-barcoded 5' primer and a J-beta primer mix. TCRdb ran its own pipeline on the public reads, namely fastp trimming at Q25 and MiXCR clone calling, and kept in-frame beta chains. When rows share a CDR3 protein, they turn into one entry using the most common DNA and genes. This sample has some 1,800,000 distinct CDR3 sequences in its table, and 30% to 40% of those were observed once. The top ten clones comprise roughly 23% of the sample. The sample was blood. All receptors come from a human donor in good health.

With regard to this clonotype: Sequence at one end of the junction differs from germline and may be a read error. This chain connects TRBV11-2 to TRBJ1-1; tentatively, D is TRBD1 (6 bases). The CDR3 spans 14 residues. The germline CDR1 and CDR2 sequences are SGHAT and FQNNGV. The CDR3 nucleotides read TGTGCTAGCAGCTTGGGGGGCGCTAAAACTGAAGCTTTCTTT. This codes for CASSLGGAKTEAFF. Variable domain in full (rest from reference TRBV11-2 and TRBJ1-1): EAGVAQSPRYKIIEKRQSVAFWCNPISGHATLYWYQQILGQGPKLLIQFQNNGVVDDSQLPKDRFSAERLKGVDSTLKIQPAKLEDSAVYLCASSLGGAKTEAFFGQGTRLTVV.

The gene calls are TRBV6-6 and TRBJ2-5; tentatively, D is TRBD2 (5 bases). The J call may be wrong; the DNA end is better matched by TRBJ2-7. Germline-derived CDR1 and CDR2 are MNHNY and SVGAGI (reference sequence). The CDR3 sequence is 14 residues long. The CDR3 loop is CASSLMDSPSEQYF. The CDR3, as DNA: TGTGCCAGCAGCCTGATGGACTCTCCGAGCGAGCAGTACTTC.

With respect to this clonotype: At one boundary the junction diverges from the germline segment, which might be a read error. V usage is TRBV15 and J usage is TRBJ2-1; TRBD1 matches at 12 bases. Germline values: CDR1 LNHNV, CDR2 YYDKDF (reference sequence). CDR3 size: 16 residues. As DNA, the CDR3 is TGTGCCACCAGCAGACTGGGACAGGGGGCCTACAGTGAGCAGTTCTTC. Encoded protein: CATSRLGQGAYSEQFF.

The chain joins TRBV12-3 or TRBV12-4 to TRBJ1-5; weak D call: TRBD1 (5 bases). The CDR3 consists of 14 residues. Trimming removed 3 bases from V and 7 bases from J, with 13 bases in between. CDR3 nucleotides: TGTGCCAGCAGTTTGGCAGGGATCATGCAGCCCCAGCATTTT. As protein: CASSLAGIMQPQHF.

V gene TRBV12-3 or TRBV12-4 combines with J gene TRBJ2-3, with TRBD1 matching 7 bases. V shed 3 bases and J 0 bases; nucleotides not matched to a gene: 3. CDR3 size: 15 residues. The chain's CDR3 is CASSFQTGSTDTQYF. In nucleotides, the CDR3 is TGTGCCAGCAGTTTTCAGACAGGGAGCACAGATACGCAGTATTTT.

The rearrangement uses TRBV7-9 and TRBJ1-2, with D maybe TRBD1 (5 bases). Between the trimmed V and J ends, which lost 3 bases and 4 bases, there was a span of 9 bases. The CDR3 consists of 13 residues. Germline V CDR1 and CDR2: SEHNR, FQNEAQ (reference sequence). CDR3 coding DNA: TGTGCCAGCAGCTTGGGGGAATTCTATGGCTACACCTTC. This gives the protein CASSLGEFYGYTF.

This clonotype showed up just a few times. The CDR3 here is CASSQGRQGRGNEQFF. The CDR3 DNA is TGCGCCAGCAGCCAAGGCCGGCAGGGAAGGGGCAATGAGCAGTTCTTC. V is TRBV4-1 and J is TRBJ2-1, with a possible D match to TRBD1 (5 bases). Trimming left V 1 base short and J 6 bases short, with 16 bases between. CDR1 is MGHRA and CDR2 is YSYEKL in the germline V gene. The CDR3 spans 16 residues.

This clonotype has just a few counts. The chain carries TRBV5-5 and TRBJ2-2; no clear D gene. Germline-derived CDR1 and CDR2 are SGHKS and YYEKEE (reference sequence). Trimming cost V 3 bases and J 1 base, with 7 bases left between them. The CDR3 sequence is 14 residues long. The CDR3 loop is CASSWLKNTGELFF. CDR3 DNA sequence: TGTGCCAGCAGCTGGCTAAAGAACACCGGGGAGCTGTTTTTT.

The chain recombines TRBV7-9 with TRBJ1-6; D is possibly TRBD1 (5 bases). Per the germline V gene, CDR1 is SEHNR and CDR2 is FQNEAQ (reference sequence). The CDR3 totals 14 residues. The germline V and J ends were trimmed by 5 bases and 14 bases, with 19 bases remaining between them. DNA for the CDR3: TGTGCCAGCAGCGCAATCAGGGACGGCACGTCCCTCCACTTT. Translating it yields CASSAIRDGTSLHF.

The rearrangement uses TRBV4-3 and TRBJ1-3, with D possibly TRBD1 on 6 matching bases. CDR1 LGHNA and CDR2 YSLEER come from the germline V gene. The CDR3 runs to 17 residues. V lost 0 bases and J lost 0, with 12 bases in between. The DNA for the CDR3 is TGCGCCAGCAGCCAAGATGTAAGGACAGACTCTGGAAACACCATATATTTT. Translation gives CASSQDVRTDSGNTIYF.

The genes are TRBV7-2 and TRBJ1-6; TRBD1 aligns across 8 bases. This CDR3 is built from 16 residues. V lost 5 bases, J lost 3 bases, and 6 bases stayed unmatched. In germline, CDR1 is SGHTA, CDR2 FQGNSA. CDR3 DNA sequence: TGTGCCAGCAGCCCAGGGACAGGTTGCTATAATTCACCCCTCCACTTT. Its translation: CASSPGTGCYNSPLHF.

The chain has TRBV7-2 and TRBJ2-7; 11 nucleotides agree with TRBD2. Germline CDR1 SGHTA, CDR2 FQGNSA. This CDR3 spans 14 amino acids. With 3 bases clipped from V and 5 bases from J, the junction kept 3 bases outside the gene matches. In DNA, the CDR3 is TGTGCCAGCAGCTTGACTAGCGGGGTGCACGAGCAGTACTTC. Its protein product is CASSLTSGVHEQYF.

This clonotype was seen a few times. The chain links TRBV24-1 to TRBJ2-3; D might be TRBD1 (5 bases). The V gene lost 3 bases and the J gene lost 5 bases, with 5 bases spanning the gap. Germline V CDR1 and CDR2: KGHDR, SFDVKD. This CDR3 contains 12 residues. DNA for the CDR3: TGTGCCACCAGTGATGACAGAGATACGCAGTATTTT. It specifies CATSDDRDTQYF.

The chain links TRBV20-1 to TRBJ1-6, with D maybe TRBD1 (5 bases). The CDR3 extends over 13 amino acids. The germline gives CDR1 DFQATT, CDR2 SNEGSKA (reference sequence). The CDR3 DNA reads TGCAGCGCCAGGGAAGGCCATAATTCACCCCTCCACTTT. Its protein product is CSAREGHNSPLHF.

The CDR3 region is CASNSGGPMADTQYF. Written as DNA, the CDR3 is TGTGCCAGCAACTCGGGCGGACCTATGGCAGATACGCAGTATTTT. The chain couples TRBV27 to TRBJ2-3; no clear D gene. Trimming cost V 7 bases and J 4 bases, with 18 bases left between them. Germline V gene lookup returns CDR1 MNHEY and CDR2 SMNVEV (reference sequence). There are 15 residues in the CDR3.

This clonotype was seen a handful of times. This sequence joins TRBV10-3 and TRBJ2-1, with D tentatively TRBD2 (5 bases). CDR3 length equals 13 residues. In germline, CDR1 is ENHRY, CDR2 SYGVKD. Trimming removed 6 bases from V and 7 bases from J, with 13 bases in between. The CDR3 loop is CAIRATGINEQFF. The CDR3 DNA follows: TGTGCCATCAGGGCTACGGGAATAAATGAGCAGTTCTTC.

The rearrangement uses TRBV6-1 and TRBJ2-2, with D maybe TRBD1 (6 bases). Trimming pared 5 bases from V and 6 bases from J, leaving 10 bases between. This CDR3 has 13 amino acids. Germline V gives CDR1 MNHNS, CDR2 SASEGT. The CDR3 is CASSMRQAGELFF. The CDR3 DNA reads as TGTGCCAGCAGTATGCGACAGGCCGGGGAGCTGTTTTTT.

Of note for this clonotype: Germline is not matched at one junction end, which may reflect a read error. The V call is TRBV12-3 or TRBV12-4, the J call TRBJ2-7; D possibly corresponds to TRBD2 (5 bases). This CDR3 comprises 13 residues. Here the CDR3 reads CVSSFEGLGEQYF. The CDR3 DNA is TGTGTCAGCAGTTTCGAGGGTTTGGGGGAGCAGTACTTC.

This clonotype was observed a few times. The chain couples TRBV24-1 to TRBJ2-3; TRBD1 might be the D (6 bases). The CDR3 covers 13 residues. The germline V and J ends were trimmed by 4 bases and 3 bases, with 7 bases remaining between them. Germline V lookup: CDR1 KGHDR, CDR2 SFDVKD. CDR3 DNA sequence: TGTGCCACCAGTGACGGACAGACAGATACGCAGTATTTT. Encoded protein: CATSDGQTDTQYF.

This chain connects TRBV10-3 to TRBJ2-7; 7 bases map to TRBD1. The junction had 9 bases not matched to a gene; V was cut back by 5 bases and J by 5 bases. Germline CDR1 reads ENHRY; CDR2 reads SYGVKD. CDR3 length: 14 amino acids. The CDR3 reads CAISQTGRYHEQYF. CDR3 coding DNA: TGTGCCATCAGTCAGACAGGGCGTTATCACGAGCAGTACTTC.

The V call is TRBV20-1, the J call TRBJ2-5; 9 positions agree with TRBD1. The V gene's germline CDR1 is DFQATT and CDR2 SNEGSKA (reference sequence). The CDR3 totals 12 residues. V shed 8 bases and J 4 bases; nucleotides not matched to a gene: 5. The CDR3 DNA reads TGCAGTCCGGGACAGGGCACAGAGACCCAGTACTTC. Its translation: CSPGQGTETQYF.

This chain connects TRBV20-1 to TRBJ2-5; D unresolved. Trimming removed 2 bases at V and 5 bases at J, with 9 bases between. Germline V lookup: CDR1 DFQATT, CDR2 SNEGSKA (reference sequence). The length of the CDR3 is 12 residues. The CDR3 nucleotides are TGCAGTGCTAGAAGCCCCACGGAGACCCAGTACTTC. This codes for CSARSPTETQYF.

Concerning this clonotype itself: This may stem from a read error, because a much larger clone lies one nucleotide away. The gene calls are TRBV4-3 and TRBJ2-1; the D gene is possibly TRBD2 (5 bases). V was cut by 0 bases and J by 9 bases, with 6 bases left in between. The germline CDR1 and CDR2 sequences are LGHNA and YSLEER. This CDR3 is 12 amino acids long. The CDR3 coding sequence is TGCGCCAGCAGCCAAGAGGGGAGTGAGCAGTTCTTC. It codes for CASSQEGSEQFF.